The 8 T cell receptor beta chains below come from one sample, sequenced in a study of blood T cell repertoires in COVID-19. Generated by immunoSEQ multiplex PCR, the TCRdb table keeps only in-frame clones and is missing some. The data contain about 130,000 clones, about 80% of them singletons. Sequencing was done on a sample of peripheral blood. Receptors originate from a man between 35 and 55 years old with active or convalescent COVID-19.

The chain joins TRBV12-3 or TRBV12-4 to TRBJ1-1; possibly TRBD1 for D (5 bases). Trimming stripped 6 bases from V and 4 bases from J, with 9 bases between. The CDR3 runs 12 residues. The CDR3 is CASRGGGTEAFF. The CDR3 DNA sequence: TGTGCCAGCAGGGGGGGTGGCACTGAAGCTTTCTTT.

V is TRBV3-1 (or the pseudogene TRBV3-2) and J is TRBJ2-5; 10 nucleotides line up with TRBD2. Germline CDR1 and CDR2: LGHDT and YNNKEL (reference sequence). The junction had 7 bases not matched to a gene; V was cut back by 7 bases and J by 5 bases. The CDR3 sequence is 14 residues long. The DNA of the CDR3 is TGTGCCAGCACCTCTAGCGGGAGCCATGAGACCCAGTACTTC. It specifies CASTSSGSHETQYF.

The chain is built from TRBV6-9 and TRBJ1-1; 8 bases agree with TRBD1. Unmatched junction bases numbered 11, after V lost 5 bases and J lost 0 bases. CDR3 length: 17 amino acids. The V gene's germline CDR1 is MNHGY and CDR2 SVAAGI. The DNA for the CDR3 is TGTGCCAGCAGTCCCCTCGGACAGGGTGAAATGAACACTGAAGCTTTCTTT. Amino acids: CASSPLGQGEMNTEAFF.

The genes are TRBV19 and TRBJ1-2, with 12 positions matching TRBD1. V lost 8 bases, J lost 4 bases, and 8 bases stayed unmatched. Germline V lookup: CDR1 LNHDA, CDR2 SQIVND (reference sequence). The CDR3 is 15 residues long. The CDR3 bases are TGTGCCAGTGACAAGGGACAGGGGGCTTCCTATGGCTACACCTTC. This encodes CASDKGQGASYGYTF.

The chain has TRBV28 and TRBJ2-7; TRBD2 aligns across 7 bases. Germline V gene lookup returns CDR1 MDHEN and CDR2 SYDVKM. This CDR3 region has 15 residues. V lost 1 base to trimming and J lost 5 bases; unmatched junction nucleotides: 8. The CDR3 loop reads CASSLFGPGGNEQYF. The DNA of the CDR3 is TGTGCCAGCAGTTTATTCGGCCCGGGAGGCAACGAGCAGTACTTC.

V gene TRBV12-3 or TRBV12-4 combines with J gene TRBJ1-2; no firm D call. V was cut by 10 bases and J by 6 bases, with 18 bases left in between. CDR3 length: 13 amino acids. In nucleotides, the CDR3 is TGTGCCAACGAAATGGCGGGAGCCGATGGCTACACCTTC. It codes for CANEMAGADGYTF.

The gene calls are TRBV6-5 and TRBJ1-1; unclear D gene. Per germline, CDR1 MNHEY and CDR2 SVGAGI. V lost 6 bases, J lost 4 bases, and 15 bases lay in between. The CDR3 extends over 14 amino acids. The CDR3 spells CASRQTSLGTEAFF. The CDR3 DNA sequence: TGTGCCAGCAGGCAGACATCCCTCGGCACTGAAGCTTTCTTT.

The chain has TRBV19 and TRBJ1-5; tentatively, D is TRBD1 (5 bases). V was trimmed by 11 bases and J by 3 bases, leaving 14 bases between them. CDR1 is LNHDA, CDR2 SQIVND, per germline (reference sequence). The CDR3 is 13 amino acids. The CDR3 sequence: CAARAGLNQPQHF. The CDR3 coding sequence is TGTGCCGCCCGAGCGGGACTCAATCAGCCCCAGCATTTT.